The 25 T cell receptor beta chains presented below share a single source sample, sequenced in a study of cytomegalovirus exposure and HLA in healthy donors. Primers: 60 Vbeta forward and 13 Jbeta reverse. Sequencing used immunoSEQ multiplex PCR; TCRdb keeps in-frame clones, though not all of them. This sample has 120,000 or so clones; roughly 82% occur once, and the top ten carry about 2.7%. The sample consisted of PBMCs. All receptors derive from a woman in her thirties or forties in good health and CMV-seropositive.

V and J are TRBV7-9 and TRBJ2-5; 12 bases are a match to TRBD1. Germline CDR1 SEHNR, CDR2 FQNEAQ (reference sequence). Unmatched junction bases numbered 17, after V lost 5 bases and J lost 4 bases. The CDR3 runs to 19 residues. CDR3 DNA: TGTGCCAGCAGCGCCCCACCGGGACAGGGGGCGGTCGGTGGAGAGACCCAGTACTTC. Protein product: CASSAPPGQGAVGGETQYF.

V gene TRBV6-1 combines with J gene TRBJ2-2; D gene unclear. The germline V gene encodes CDR1 MNHNS and CDR2 SASEGT. V was shortened by 3 bases and J by 9 bases, with 11 bases between the two germline ends. The CDR3 has 13 amino acids. The DNA of the CDR3 is TGTGCCAGCAGTGATTCCGACTCTAGGGAGCTGTTTTTT. It codes for CASSDSDSRELFF.

This sequence joins TRBV9 and TRBJ2-7; 7 bases agree with TRBD1. This CDR3 has 14 amino acids. With V trimmed by 4 bases and J by 2 bases, 6 bases remained unmatched. The germline V gene has CDR1 SGDLS and CDR2 YYNGEE. CDR3 DNA: TGTGCCAGCAGCCCCCGCGACAGGGCCTACGAGCAGTACTTC. Protein: CASSPRDRAYEQYF.

This chain uses TRBV4-3 with TRBJ2-7, with 12 bases lining up with TRBD2. This CDR3 contains 20 residues. V lost 2 bases, J lost 3 bases, and 17 bases stayed unmatched. Germline V gene sequence: CDR1 LGHNA, CDR2 YSLEER. The CDR3 DNA is TGCGCCAGCAGCCAAAAAAACCAAAGGCTAGCGGGGGGGCCTGGCTACGAGCAGTACTTC. It is translated as CASSQKNQRLAGGPGYEQYF.

The sample holds a few counts of this clone. The chain uses TRBV10-3 and TRBJ1-2; D possibly corresponds to TRBD1 (6 bases). With 8 bases removed from V and 5 bases from J, the gap between germline ends came to 18 bases. CDR3 length: 14 amino acids. The germline V gene encodes CDR1 ENHRY and CDR2 SYGVKD. The CDR3, as DNA: TGTGCCATCGGCCGCGGGGGCGCGGAGTATGGCTACACCTTC. The encoded protein is CAIGRGGAEYGYTF.

This chain joins TRBV6-6 and TRBJ1-2; 8 positions match TRBD1. Germline CDR1 MNHNY, CDR2 SVGAGI (reference sequence). V lost 2 bases, J lost 7 bases, and 9 bases stayed unmatched. The CDR3 spans 15 residues. The CDR3 region is CASSYLKTGELGYTF. The CDR3 DNA reads as TGTGCCAGCAGTTACCTCAAGACAGGGGAACTTGGCTACACCTTC.

J is TRBJ1-3 and V is TRBV11-3, with a tentative D call TRBD1 (6 bases). The CDR3 contains 14 residues. Between the trimmed V and J ends, which lost 5 bases and 0 bases, there was a span of 8 bases. CDR1 is SGHNT, CDR2 YENEEA, per germline. The CDR3 nucleotides are TGTGCCAGCAGCCTGACAGGCTCTGGAAACACCATATATTTT. It encodes CASSLTGSGNTIYF.

The chain combines TRBV19 with TRBJ2-7; 12 nucleotides align to TRBD2. CDR3 length: 15 amino acids. Germline V gives CDR1 LNHDA, CDR2 SQIVND (reference sequence). J lost 3 bases, V lost 2 bases, and 2 bases had no gene match. CDR3 region: CASSIRTSGNYEQYF. CDR3 nucleotides: TGTGCCAGTAGTATACGGACTAGCGGGAACTACGAGCAGTACTTC.

This chain uses TRBV5-1 with TRBJ2-1, with D tentatively TRBD2 (6 bases). Trimming took 4 bases from V and 3 from J, leaving 11 bases between them. Per the germline V gene, CDR1 is SGHRS and CDR2 is YFSETQ. There are 14 residues in the CDR3. This CDR3 is CASSTGEVYNEQFF. CDR3 in DNA: TGCGCCAGCAGCACGGGGGAGGTCTACAATGAGCAGTTCTTC.

The chain recombines TRBV2 with TRBJ2-5; 8 nucleotides agree with TRBD1. The germline CDR1 and CDR2 sequences are SNHLY and FYNNEI. V shed 1 base and J 4 bases; nucleotides not matched to a gene: 2. CDR3 length equals 14 residues. The CDR3 reads CASSEVTGGETQYF. CDR3 DNA: TGTGCCAGCAGTGAAGTAACAGGGGGAGAGACCCAGTACTTC.

V usage is TRBV6-4 and J usage is TRBJ1-5; 9 positions match TRBD1. J gave up 9 bases and V 0 bases, and 3 bases lay outside the gene matches. Germline V gene sequence: CDR1 MRHNA, CDR2 SNTAGT. CDR3 length: 14 residues. The CDR3 DNA reads as TGTGCCAGCAGTGACTCGGACAGGGGAGGGCCCCAGCATTTT. It is translated as CASSDSDRGGPQHF.

In DNA form, the CDR3 reads TGTGCCTGGAGTGGCTACCCACTAGCGGTTCCACCCCCGGAGCAGTACTTC. Its translation: CAWSGYPLAVPPPEQYF. The J gene is TRBJ2-7, the V gene TRBV30; 8 bases line up with TRBD2. The V gene end was trimmed by 1 base and the J gene end by 7 bases; junction bases not matched to a gene: 18. Germline V gene sequence: CDR1 GTSNPN, CDR2 SVGIG (reference sequence). The length of the CDR3 is 17 residues.

V gene TRBV6-1 combines with J gene TRBJ2-2; D possibly corresponds to TRBD1 (7 bases). The germline V gene encodes CDR1 MNHNS and CDR2 SASEGT. CDR3 size: 18 residues. With 4 bases removed from V and 0 bases from J, the gap between germline ends came to 18 bases. Here the CDR3 reads CASSASRAGGTNTGELFF. The CDR3, as DNA: TGTGCCAGCAGTGCCTCTCGGGCAGGGGGGACGAACACCGGGGAGCTGTTTTTT.

This chain uses TRBV19 with TRBJ1-2; TRBD1 agrees at 9 bases. The germline gives CDR1 LNHDA, CDR2 SQIVND (reference sequence). V shed 7 bases, J shed 4 bases, and the junction held 10 bases outside the gene matches. The CDR3 runs 15 residues. This CDR3 reads CASTLRDRATYGYTF. CDR3 in DNA: TGTGCCAGTACCCTCCGGGACAGGGCTACCTATGGCTACACCTTC.

The V and J genes are TRBV4-3 and TRBJ1-5; TRBD1 matches at 9 bases. V lost 4 bases and J lost 6; bases outside the gene matches: 10. The CDR3 loop spans 16 amino acids. Germline V gene lookup returns CDR1 LGHNA and CDR2 YSLEER. This CDR3 is CASSRHADRGSQPQHF. The DNA for the CDR3 is TGCGCCAGCAGCCGTCATGCTGACAGGGGGAGTCAGCCCCAGCATTTT.

This chain uses TRBV5-1 with TRBJ1-4, with unresolved D. This CDR3 comprises 16 residues. The V gene lost 0 bases and the J gene lost 0 bases, with 9 bases spanning the gap. CDR1 and CDR2 from the germline V gene are SGHRS and YFSETQ. The CDR3 loop is CASSLAVGATNEKLFF. CDR3 in DNA: TGCGCCAGCAGCTTGGCCGTCGGGGCAACTAATGAAAAACTGTTTTTT.

This chain links TRBV29-1 with TRBJ1-2, with 10 bases that match TRBD1. The germline gives CDR1 SQVTM, CDR2 ANQGSEA. Trimming removed 7 bases from V and 3 bases from J; junction bases left unmatched: 11. The CDR3 covers 15 residues. The CDR3 DNA reads as TGCAGCGCCCCGCCGGGACAGGGGTTAGACTATGGCTACACCTTC. Translated, it gives CSAPPGQGLDYGYTF.

The chain is built from TRBV4-3 and TRBJ2-7, with 7 bases lining up with TRBD2. The CDR3 sequence is 17 residues long. Germline V gives CDR1 LGHNA, CDR2 YSLEER. The ends lost 0 bases at V and 3 bases at J; junction bases unmatched: 11. CDR3: CASSQDWAGLADYEQYF. In DNA form, the CDR3 reads TGCGCCAGCAGCCAAGATTGGGCGGGGCTAGCGGACTACGAGCAGTACTTC.

The rearrangement uses TRBV15 and TRBJ2-7; D may be TRBD1 (5 bases). V dropped 0 bases and J dropped 2 bases, with 8 bases sitting between them. The V gene's germline CDR1 is LNHNV and CDR2 YYDKDF (reference sequence). The CDR3 covers 14 residues. Here the CDR3 reads CATSRDQGPYEQYF. In DNA, the CDR3 is TGTGCCACCAGCAGAGATCAGGGCCCCTACGAGCAGTACTTC.

This clone was counted between two and nine times. V gene TRBV19 combines with J gene TRBJ1-2; the D gene is possibly TRBD1 (6 bases). V was clipped by 9 bases and J by 3 bases, with 17 bases between them. The CDR3 is 14 amino acids. The germline gives CDR1 LNHDA, CDR2 SQIVND (reference sequence). CDR3 loop: CASLPEGDHYGYTF. In nucleotides, the CDR3 is TGTGCCAGCCTGCCCGAGGGGGACCACTATGGCTACACCTTC.

The chain couples TRBV4-1 to TRBJ2-5; TRBD1 aligns across 8 bases. Near its end, the DNA agrees better with TRBJ2-7, so the J call may be wrong. The CDR3 has 16 residues. Germline lookup yields CDR1 MGHRA and CDR2 YSYEKL. The chain's CDR3 is CASSHPGQGISYEQYF. In DNA form, the CDR3 reads TGCGCCAGCAGCCACCCAGGACAGGGAATCTCCTACGAGCAGTACTTC.

This chain links TRBV7-9 with TRBJ2-7; 8 nucleotides line up with TRBD1. The trim removed 4 bases at V and 2 bases at J, leaving 7 bases unmatched. The CDR3 sequence is 15 residues long. Germline CDR1 and CDR2: SEHNR and FQNEAQ (reference sequence). Here the CDR3 DNA reads TGTGCCAGCAGCTGGGGGACAGGAGGGGCCTACGAGCAGTACTTC. It encodes CASSWGTGGAYEQYF.

This clone came up once. This chain links TRBV30 with TRBJ1-2; TRBD1 might be the D (5 bases). CDR1 GTSNPN and CDR2 SVGIG come from the germline V gene (reference sequence). Deletions cut 3 bases from V and 4 bases from J, with 12 bases between. The CDR3 is 13 amino acids. In DNA, the CDR3 is TGTGCCTGGAGACCAGGGATGGCCTATGGCTACACCTTC. It yields the protein CAWRPGMAYGYTF.

CDR3 bases: TGTGCCAGCAGCTTAGCGGAGAGCACAGATACGCAGTATTTT. Its protein product is CASSLAESTDTQYF. The rearrangement joins TRBV7-2 to TRBJ2-3; no clear D. The CDR3 covers 14 residues. CDR1 and CDR2 (germline): SGHTA, FQGNSA. Trimming left V 0 bases short and J 0 bases short, with 4 bases between.

The gene calls are TRBV5-1 and TRBJ2-6, with 7 nucleotides matching TRBD1. The CDR3 loop spans 17 amino acids. CDR1 is SGHRS and CDR2 is YFSETQ in the germline V gene. V shed 2 bases, J shed 0 bases, and the junction held 5 bases outside the gene matches. The CDR3 DNA reads as TGCGCCAGCAGCTTCGGGACAGTTACCTCTGGGGCCAACGTCCTGACTTTC. This codes for CASSFGTVTSGANVLTF.